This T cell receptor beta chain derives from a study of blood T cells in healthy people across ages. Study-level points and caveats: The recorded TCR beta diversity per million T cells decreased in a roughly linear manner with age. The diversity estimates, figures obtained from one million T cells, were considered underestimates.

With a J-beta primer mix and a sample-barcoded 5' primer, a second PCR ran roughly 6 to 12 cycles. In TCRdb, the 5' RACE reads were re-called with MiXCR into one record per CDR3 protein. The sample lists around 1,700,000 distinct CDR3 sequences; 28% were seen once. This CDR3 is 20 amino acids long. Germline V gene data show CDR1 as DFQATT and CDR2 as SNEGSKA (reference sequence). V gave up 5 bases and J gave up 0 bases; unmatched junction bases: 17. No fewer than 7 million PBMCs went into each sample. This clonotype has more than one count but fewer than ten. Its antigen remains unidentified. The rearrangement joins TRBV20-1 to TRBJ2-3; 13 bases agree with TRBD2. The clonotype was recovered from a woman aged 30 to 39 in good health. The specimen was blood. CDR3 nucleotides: TGCAGTGCTGGGCTCGAGGGACTAGCGGGAATATTAACTAGCACAGATACGCAGTATTTT. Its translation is CSAGLEGLAGILTSTDTQYF.